Presented here are 19 T cell receptor beta chains from one specimen sequenced in a study of cytomegalovirus exposure and HLA in healthy donors. The repertoire was sequenced with immunoSEQ multiplex PCR; TCRdb's copy has only in-frame clones and lacks some. The profile shows fewer than 150,000 clones, around nine tenths of them singletons. Sequences were obtained from PBMCs. All receptors come from a woman younger than 30 in good health and CMV-seropositive.

The chain employs TRBV4-3 and TRBJ1-2, with D possibly being TRBD1 (5 bases). Looked up from germline, CDR1 is LGHNA and CDR2 is YSLEER. Deletions cut 0 bases from V and 6 bases from J, with 17 bases between. The length of the CDR3 is 16 residues. The CDR3 reads CASSQEGNRWEDGYTF. The CDR3, as DNA: TGCGCCAGCAGCCAAGAGGGGAACAGGTGGGAGGATGGCTACACCTTC.

The gene calls are TRBV7-9 and TRBJ2-7; 8 bases agree with TRBD2. The CDR3 is 16 amino acids. Germline lookup yields CDR1 SEHNR and CDR2 FQNEAQ (reference sequence). V gave up 3 bases and J gave up 1 base; unmatched junction bases: 8. The CDR3 DNA reads as TGTGCCAGCAGCTTGGACGGGGGGGCCGCGTCCTACGAGCAGTACTTC. Residues: CASSLDGGAASYEQYF.

The chain recombines TRBV18 with TRBJ2-3; TRBD2 matches at 9 bases. This CDR3 comprises 16 residues. Per the germline V gene, CDR1 is KGHSH and CDR2 is LQKENI. The ends lost 0 bases at V and 6 bases at J; junction bases unmatched: 7. CDR3 sequence (DNA): TGTGCCAGCTCACCACCTAGCGGGAGTTTAGGGGATACGCAGTATTTT. Protein product: CASSPPSGSLGDTQYF.

This clone is a singleton in its sample. This chain links TRBV6-1 with TRBJ2-3, with D perhaps matching TRBD1 (6 bases). Trimming pared 6 bases from V and 2 bases from J, leaving 12 bases between. The CDR3 has 14 amino acids. Germline-derived CDR1 and CDR2 are MNHNS and SASEGT. In DNA form, the CDR3 reads TGTGCCAGCAGGGAGCAGGGGACCACAGATACGCAGTATTTT. This sequence encodes CASREQGTTDTQYF.

V gene TRBV19 combines with J gene TRBJ2-7; 8 bases match TRBD2. CDR3 length equals 17 residues. The V segment lost 3 bases and the J segment 1 base; nucleotides outside the gene matches: 11. The germline CDR1 and CDR2 sequences are LNHDA and SQIVND (reference sequence). The CDR3: CASSIGFGGGISYEQYF. The CDR3 DNA is TGTGCCAGTAGTATTGGGTTTGGCGGGGGGATTTCCTACGAGCAGTACTTC.

This chain's CDR3 is CASSVQYNEQFF. In DNA form, the CDR3 reads TGCGCCAGCAGCGTCCAGTACAATGAGCAGTTCTTC. This rearrangement joins TRBV5-1 to TRBJ2-1; D is unclear. The length of the CDR3 is 12 residues. Trimming shortened V by 4 bases and J by 4 bases, and 6 bases separated the two germline ends. Germline V lookup: CDR1 SGHRS, CDR2 YFSETQ.

The chain has TRBV11-2 and TRBJ1-1; 8 positions agree with TRBD1. Germline assignment: CDR1 SGHAT and CDR2 FQNNGV. The CDR3 sequence is 15 residues long. V lost 6 bases to trimming and J lost 4 bases; unmatched junction nucleotides: 10. CDR3 nucleotide sequence: TGTGCCAGCAGTTCCCCCCGAACAGGGGGCACTGAAGCTTTCTTT. It yields the protein CASSSPRTGGTEAFF.

The V gene is TRBV27, the J gene TRBJ2-3, with a tentative D call TRBD1 (5 bases). The CDR3 contains 15 residues. V lost 1 base and J lost 5, with 13 bases in between. Germline V gene data show CDR1 as MNHEY and CDR2 as SMNVEV (reference sequence). CDR3 DNA: TGTGCCAGCAGTTTATGGCAGGGTTCCGGAGATACGCAGTATTTT. Translated, it gives CASSLWQGSGDTQYF.

The V gene is TRBV30, the J gene TRBJ1-5, with D perhaps matching TRBD1 (6 bases). Germline V gene sequence: CDR1 GTSNPN, CDR2 SVGIG (reference sequence). Trimming pared 5 bases from V and 3 bases from J, leaving 11 bases between. The length of the CDR3 is 13 residues. CDR3 amino acids: CAWETGLNQPQHF. The DNA for the CDR3 is TGTGCCTGGGAGACAGGCCTCAATCAGCCCCAGCATTTT.

The chain couples TRBV5-6 to TRBJ1-5, with a tentative D call TRBD1 (5 bases). Per the germline V gene, CDR1 is SGHDT and CDR2 is YYEEEE. The V end lost 2 bases, the J end lost 8 bases, and 8 bases lay between the germline ends. This CDR3 is built from 12 residues. CDR3 DNA sequence: TGTGCCAGCAGCTTCGGGACTAAGCCCCAGCATTTT. This translates into CASSFGTKPQHF.

This chain uses TRBV30 with TRBJ2-2; 14 positions agree with TRBD2. J lost 9 bases, V lost 4 bases, and 13 bases had no gene match. The CDR3 length is 17 residues. Germline V gene lookup returns CDR1 GTSNPN and CDR2 SVGIG (reference sequence). CDR3 in DNA: TGTGCCTGGAAAGGGACTAGCGGGAGTGTGGGGAACCGGGAGCTGTTTTTT. Amino acids: CAWKGTSGSVGNRELFF.

This clone was observed a single time. V usage is TRBV28 and J usage is TRBJ2-5, with 8 nucleotides matching TRBD2. V lost 8 bases, J lost 1 base, and 0 bases stayed unmatched. The CDR3 contains 12 residues. Germline lookup yields CDR1 MDHEN and CDR2 SYDVKM. CDR3 DNA: TGTGCCAGCCGGGAGGGCCAAGAGACCCAGTACTTC. Protein: CASREGQETQYF. Full variable domain (remainder filled in from reference TRBV28 and TRBJ2-5): DVKVTQSSRYLVKRTGEKVFLECVQDMDHENMFWYRQDPGLGLRLIYFSYDVKMKEKGDIPEGYSVSREKKERFSLILESASTNQTSMYLCASREGQETQYFGPGTRLLVL.

V gene TRBV10-1 combines with J gene TRBJ1-2; 10 bases map to TRBD1. The CDR3 loop spans 16 amino acids. Germline V gene sequence: CDR1 WNHNN, CDR2 SYGVQD (reference sequence). Unmatched junction bases numbered 8, after V lost 5 bases and J lost 2 bases. The CDR3: CASSLIGTGENYGYTF. The CDR3 DNA is TGCGCCAGCAGTCTCATAGGGACAGGGGAGAACTATGGCTACACCTTC.

The chain couples TRBV18 to TRBJ1-2; 7 nucleotides match TRBD1. The CDR3 is 13 amino acids. J gave up 3 bases and V 2 bases, and 0 bases lay outside the gene matches. In germline, CDR1 is KGHSH, CDR2 LQKENI. The CDR3 is CASSPDRDYGYTF. In DNA, the CDR3 is TGTGCCAGCTCACCAGACAGGGACTATGGCTACACCTTC.

This chain joins TRBV10-3 and TRBJ1-1; a possible D gene is TRBD1 (5 bases). The V gene lost 3 bases and the J gene lost 1 base, with 6 bases spanning the gap. The CDR3 length is 13 residues. Germline-derived CDR1 and CDR2 are ENHRY and SYGVKD. The CDR3: CAISDQGNTEAFF. The CDR3 DNA follows: TGTGCCATCAGTGATCAGGGGAACACTGAAGCTTTCTTT.

This clone was seen just once. The V gene is TRBV27, the J gene TRBJ2-1; maybe TRBD1 (6 bases). Germline loops: CDR1 MNHEY, CDR2 SMNVEV (reference sequence). The CDR3 extends over 14 amino acids. Trimming shortened V by 6 bases and J by 3 bases, and 12 bases separated the two germline ends. The CDR3 bases are TGTGCCAGCAGACCAGAAGGGGGCTACAATGAGCAGTTCTTC. Its protein is CASRPEGGYNEQFF.

V and J are TRBV9 and TRBJ2-5, with a weak D call TRBD2 (6 bases). The CDR3 has 15 amino acids. The germline CDR1 and CDR2 sequences are SGDLS and YYNGEE. Trimming cost V 2 bases and J 0 bases, with 11 bases left between them. The CDR3 reads CASSVSGRDQETQYF. The CDR3 region has the DNA TGTGCCAGCAGCGTCTCCGGGAGAGACCAAGAGACCCAGTACTTC.

The count of this clone is one. The chain couples TRBV5-8 to TRBJ2-5; tentative D call: TRBD1 (5 bases). Germline V gives CDR1 SGHTS, CDR2 YDEGEE. CDR3 length: 14 amino acids. Trimming stripped 0 bases from V and 5 bases from J, with 11 bases between. CDR3 sequence reads: CASSLELSGETQYF. CDR3 bases: TGTGCCAGCAGCTTGGAGCTCTCAGGGGAGACCCAGTACTTC.

Many counts were recorded for this clone. An end of the junction does not agree with germline; a read error may underlie this. The chain links TRBV7-7 to TRBJ2-2; no clear D gene. This CDR3 has 14 amino acids. Germline CDR1 SSHAT, CDR2 FNYEAQ (reference sequence). The CDR3 nucleotides are TGTGCTAGCAGCTTAGTCCCAAACACCGGGGAGCTGTTTTTT. Translation gives CASSLVPNTGELFF.